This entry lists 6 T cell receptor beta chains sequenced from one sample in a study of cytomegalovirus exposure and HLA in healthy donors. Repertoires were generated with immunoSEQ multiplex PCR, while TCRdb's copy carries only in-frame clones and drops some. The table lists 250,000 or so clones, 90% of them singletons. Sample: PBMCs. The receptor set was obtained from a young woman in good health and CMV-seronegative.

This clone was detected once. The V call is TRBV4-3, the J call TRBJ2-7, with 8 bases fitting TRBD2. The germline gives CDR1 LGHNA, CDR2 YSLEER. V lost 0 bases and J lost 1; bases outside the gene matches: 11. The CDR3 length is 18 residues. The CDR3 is CASSQDRISGDISYEQYF. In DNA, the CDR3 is TGCGCCAGCAGCCAAGATCGTATTAGCGGGGACATATCCTACGAGCAGTACTTC.

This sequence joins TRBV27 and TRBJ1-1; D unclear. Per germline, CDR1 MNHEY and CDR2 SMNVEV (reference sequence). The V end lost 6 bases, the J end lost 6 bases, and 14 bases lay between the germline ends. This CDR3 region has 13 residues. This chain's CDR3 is CASRIHPRAEAFF. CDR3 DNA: TGTGCCAGCAGAATTCACCCTAGAGCTGAAGCTTTCTTT.

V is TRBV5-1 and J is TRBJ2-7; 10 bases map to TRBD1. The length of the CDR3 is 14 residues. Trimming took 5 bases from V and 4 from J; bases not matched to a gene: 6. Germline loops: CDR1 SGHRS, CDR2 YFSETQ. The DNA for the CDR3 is TGCGCCAGCAGGCGGGACAGGGGAGATTACGAGCAGTACGTC. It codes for CASRRDRGDYEQYV.

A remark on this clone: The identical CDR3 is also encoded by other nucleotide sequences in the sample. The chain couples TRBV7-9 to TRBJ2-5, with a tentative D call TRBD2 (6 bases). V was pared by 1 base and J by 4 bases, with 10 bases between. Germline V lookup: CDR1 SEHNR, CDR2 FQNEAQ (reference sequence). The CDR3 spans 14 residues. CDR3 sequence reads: CASSLGGGVETQYF. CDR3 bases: TGTGCCAGCAGCTTAGGAGGCGGGGTAGAGACCCAGTACTTC.

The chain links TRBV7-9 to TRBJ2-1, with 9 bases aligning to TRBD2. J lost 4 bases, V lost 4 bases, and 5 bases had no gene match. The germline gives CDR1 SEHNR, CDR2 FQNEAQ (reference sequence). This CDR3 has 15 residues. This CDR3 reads CASSSTSGLYNEQFF. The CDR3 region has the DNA TGTGCCAGCAGCTCCACTAGCGGGTTGTACAATGAGCAGTTCTTC.

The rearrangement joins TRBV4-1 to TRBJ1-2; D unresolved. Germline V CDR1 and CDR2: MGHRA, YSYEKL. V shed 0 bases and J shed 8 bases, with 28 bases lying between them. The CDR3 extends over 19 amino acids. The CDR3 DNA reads TGCGCCAGCAGCCAAGATAAATGGAAAGGAGAAACCTTTATCACCGGCTACACCTTC. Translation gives CASSQDKWKGETFITGYTF.